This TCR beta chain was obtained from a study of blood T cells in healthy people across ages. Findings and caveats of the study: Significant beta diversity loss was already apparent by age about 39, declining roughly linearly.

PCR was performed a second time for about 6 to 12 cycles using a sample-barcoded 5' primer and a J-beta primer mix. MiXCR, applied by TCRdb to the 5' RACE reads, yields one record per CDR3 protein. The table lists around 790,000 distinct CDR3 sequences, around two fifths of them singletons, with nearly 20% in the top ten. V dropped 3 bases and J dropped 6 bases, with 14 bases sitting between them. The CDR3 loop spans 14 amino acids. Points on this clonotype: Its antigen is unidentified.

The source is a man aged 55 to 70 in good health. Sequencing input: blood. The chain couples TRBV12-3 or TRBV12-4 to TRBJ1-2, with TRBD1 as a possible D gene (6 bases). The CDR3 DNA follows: TGTGCCAGCAGTTTCACGCCAGGGGATCATGGCTACACCTTC. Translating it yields CASSFTPGDHGYTF.